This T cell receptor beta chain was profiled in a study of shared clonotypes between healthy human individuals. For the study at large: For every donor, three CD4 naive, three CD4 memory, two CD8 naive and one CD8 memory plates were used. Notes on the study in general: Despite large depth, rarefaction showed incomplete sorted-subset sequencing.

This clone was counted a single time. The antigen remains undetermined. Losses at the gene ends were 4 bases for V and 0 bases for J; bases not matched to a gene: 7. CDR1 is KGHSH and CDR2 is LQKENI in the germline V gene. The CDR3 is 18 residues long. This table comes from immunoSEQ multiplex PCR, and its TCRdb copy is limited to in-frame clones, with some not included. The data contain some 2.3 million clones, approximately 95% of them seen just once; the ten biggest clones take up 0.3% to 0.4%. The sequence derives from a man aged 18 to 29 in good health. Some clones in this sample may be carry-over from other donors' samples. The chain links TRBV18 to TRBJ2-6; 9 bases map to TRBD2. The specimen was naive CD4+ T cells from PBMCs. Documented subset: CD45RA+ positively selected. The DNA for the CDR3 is TGTGCCAGCTCACGTACTAGCGGGCGAGACTCTGGGGCCAACGTCCTGACTTTC. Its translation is CASSRTSGRDSGANVLTF.